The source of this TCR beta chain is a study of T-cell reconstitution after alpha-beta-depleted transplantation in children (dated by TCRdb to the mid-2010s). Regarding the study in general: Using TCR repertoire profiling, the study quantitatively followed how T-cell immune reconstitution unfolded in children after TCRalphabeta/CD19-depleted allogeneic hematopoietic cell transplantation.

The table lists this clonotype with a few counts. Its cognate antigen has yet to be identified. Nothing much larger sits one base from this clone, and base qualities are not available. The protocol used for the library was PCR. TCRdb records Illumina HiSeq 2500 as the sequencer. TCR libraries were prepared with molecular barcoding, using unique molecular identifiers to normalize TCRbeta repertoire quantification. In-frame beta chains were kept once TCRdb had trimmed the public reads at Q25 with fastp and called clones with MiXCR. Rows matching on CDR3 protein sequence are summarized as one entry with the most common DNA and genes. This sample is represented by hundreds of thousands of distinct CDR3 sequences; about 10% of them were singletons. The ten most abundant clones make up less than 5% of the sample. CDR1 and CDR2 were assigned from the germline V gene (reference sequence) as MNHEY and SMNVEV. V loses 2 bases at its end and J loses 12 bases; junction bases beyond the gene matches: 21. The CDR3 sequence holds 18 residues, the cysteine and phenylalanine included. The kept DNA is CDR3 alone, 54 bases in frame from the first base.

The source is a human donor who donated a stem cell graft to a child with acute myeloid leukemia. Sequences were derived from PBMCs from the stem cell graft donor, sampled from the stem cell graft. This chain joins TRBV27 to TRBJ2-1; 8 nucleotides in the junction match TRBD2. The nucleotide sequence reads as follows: TGTGCCAGCAGTTTAAGTAGGTCGCTTAGCGGGAATACCAAGGGGCAGTTCTTC. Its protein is CASSLSRSLSGNTKGQFF.